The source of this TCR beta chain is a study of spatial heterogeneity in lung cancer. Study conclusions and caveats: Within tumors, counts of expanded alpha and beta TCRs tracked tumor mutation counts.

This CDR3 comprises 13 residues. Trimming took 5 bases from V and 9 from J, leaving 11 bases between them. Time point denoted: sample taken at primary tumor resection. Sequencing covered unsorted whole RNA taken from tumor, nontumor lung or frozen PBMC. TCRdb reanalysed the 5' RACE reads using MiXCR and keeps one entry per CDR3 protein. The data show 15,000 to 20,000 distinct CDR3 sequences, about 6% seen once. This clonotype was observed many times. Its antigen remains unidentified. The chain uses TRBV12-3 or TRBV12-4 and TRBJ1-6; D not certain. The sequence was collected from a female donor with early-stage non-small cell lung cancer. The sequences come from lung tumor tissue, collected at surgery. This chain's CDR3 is CASSLLSGSPLHF. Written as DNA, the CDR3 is TGTGCCAGCAGTCTCCTTAGCGGTTCACCCCTCCACTTT.